This T cell receptor (beta chain) was sequenced for a study of T cells in Graves' hyperthyroidism and ophthalmopathy. Looking at the study overall: The authors collected peripheral blood at initial diagnosis, before any treatment. Study-wide findings and caveats: A 13 V-J model separated ophthalmopathy from stable hyperthyroidism. The model foresaw ophthalmopathy a median roughly 6.5 months prior to onset.

The TCR beta CDR3 regions underwent amplification using RNA transcripts as the source. An initial round of RT-PCR targeting the TCR CDR3 relied on the HTBI primer set. MiXCR was run by TCRdb on the multiplex PCR reads, yielding one entry per CDR3 protein. The sample shows approximately 600,000 distinct CDR3 sequences, 15% to 20% of them seen only once. PBMCs were sourced from more than 9 ml fresh peripheral blood. This CDR3 is 12 amino acids long. Germline loops: CDR1 SNHLY, CDR2 FYNNEI. The V end lost 5 bases, the J end lost 6 bases, and 11 bases lay between the germline ends. This clonotype was detected many times. Its target is not known.

This receptor was obtained from a woman in her twenties or thirties with Graves' hyperthyroidism. Sequenced material: blood. The gene calls are TRBV2 and TRBJ2-7; D is possibly TRBD1 (6 bases). The CDR3 loop is CASSLQGFEQYF. CDR3 sequence (DNA): TGTGCCAGCAGTTTACAGGGTTTCGAGCAGTACTTC.